Below, 25 T cell receptor beta chains from the same sample are listed, as sequenced in a study of tumor and adjacent non-tumor tissue in lung cancer. Three rounds of nested PCR, following a modified ARM-PCR protocol, produced the TCRbeta library. TCRdb analysed the multiplex PCR reads with MiXCR anew, one entry per CDR3 protein. The table lists about 200,000 distinct CDR3 sequences, over 55% of them singletons. The template was RNA from unsorted bulk tissue. The sequenced sample was lung tumor tissue. Receptors originate from a man aged 55-75 years with non-small cell lung cancer.

A note on this clonotype: A junction end diverges from the germline sequence, so it may reflect a read error. V usage is TRBV7-9 and J usage is TRBJ2-3, with D perhaps TRBD1 (5 bases). CDR1 is SEHNR and CDR2 is FQNEAQ in the germline V gene (reference sequence). There are 12 residues in the CDR3. CDR3 DNA: TGTGTCAGCAACTGGGGCCCCGATACGCAGTATTTT. It specifies CVSNWGPDTQYF.

About this clonotype: At one end, the junction sequence differs from germline, possibly due to a read error. V and J are TRBV11-2 and TRBJ2-2; 7 nucleotides line up with TRBD1. Looked up from germline, CDR1 is SGHAT and CDR2 is FQNNGV. The CDR3 is made up of 15 amino acids. CDR3 coding DNA: TGTACCAGCAGCTCGACAGGGATAATTACCAGCAAGCTGTTTTTT. This gives the protein CTSSSTGIITSKLFF.

The chain uses TRBV5-6 and TRBJ2-5, with unresolved D. Germline values: CDR1 SGHDT, CDR2 YYEEEE. Between the trimmed V and J ends, which lost 5 bases and 3 bases, there was a span of 11 bases. This CDR3 region has 13 residues. The CDR3 loop is CASSIGWEETQYF. DNA for the CDR3: TGTGCCAGCAGTATAGGCTGGGAAGAGACCCAGTACTTC.

The J gene is TRBJ2-4, the V gene TRBV5-6; TRBD1 might be the D (6 bases). This CDR3 comprises 16 residues. Looked up from germline, CDR1 is SGHDT and CDR2 is YYEEEE. Deletions cut 0 bases from V and 8 bases from J, with 18 bases between. The CDR3 DNA reads TGTGCCAGCAGCTTGGGGGGGACACGCTCAGTCGACATTCAGTACTTC. The encoded protein is CASSLGGTRSVDIQYF. The entire variable domain, with the rest obtained from reference TRBV5-6 and TRBJ2-4, is as follows: DAGVTQSPTHLIKTRGQQVTLRCSPKSGHDTVSWYQQALGQGPQFIFQYYEEEERQRGNFPDRFSGHQFPNYSSELNVNALLLGDSALYLCASSLGGTRSVDIQYFGAGTRLSVL.

Comments on this clonotype: Compared with germline, one end of the junction differs, possibly owing to a read error. The rearrangement uses TRBV11-2 and TRBJ2-7; D ambiguous. Germline values: CDR1 SGHAT, CDR2 FQNNGV. The CDR3 covers 17 residues. The CDR3 bases are TGTGTCAGCAGCTACGTCACAACACCTACCTTTTCCTACGAGCAGTACTTC. Translated: CVSSYVTTPTFSYEQYF. Together with reference TRBV11-2 and TRBJ2-7, the CDR3 gives the full variable domain: EAGVAQSPRYKIIEKRQSVAFWCNPISGHATLYWYQQILGQGPKLLIQFQNNGVVDDSQLPKDRFSAERLKGVDSTLKIQPAKLEDSAVYLCVSSYVTTPTFSYEQYFGPGTRLTVT.

As DNA, the CDR3 is TGTGCCATCCGTAGCGGGGCTCACTACAATGAGCAGTTCTTC. Translated, it gives CAIRSGAHYNEQFF. The V call is TRBV6-5, the J call TRBJ2-1, with 8 positions matching TRBD2. Germline V gene sequence: CDR1 MNHEY, CDR2 SVGAGI. The CDR3 runs 14 residues. V trimming: 10 bases; J trimming: 3 bases; junction bases outside the gene matches: 8.

This clonotype was counted ten times or more. The chain recombines TRBV20-1 with TRBJ2-4, with D tentatively TRBD2 (6 bases). V dropped 7 bases and J dropped 6 bases, with 22 bases sitting between them. The CDR3 runs to 15 residues. Germline lookup yields CDR1 DFQATT and CDR2 SNEGSKA (reference sequence). CDR3 amino acids: CSDKVEGGGGNIQYF. CDR3 nucleotides: TGCAGTGACAAGGTGGAGGGTGGAGGTGGAAACATTCAGTACTTC.

The chain uses TRBV4-1 and TRBJ2-5; D gene ambiguous. This CDR3 contains 14 residues. Germline V gene lookup returns CDR1 MGHRA and CDR2 YSYEKL. The V gene lost 1 base and the J gene lost 3 bases, with 9 bases spanning the gap. The CDR3, as DNA: TGCGCCAGCAGCCAAGGACCACTTAAAGAGACCCAGTACTTC. Residues: CASSQGPLKETQYF.

To note about this clonotype: Compared with germline, one end of the junction differs, possibly owing to a read error. This rearrangement joins TRBV11-3 to TRBJ1-1; D is perhaps TRBD1 (5 bases). There are 15 residues in the CDR3. CDR1 is SGHNT and CDR2 is YENEEA in the germline V gene. The DNA for the CDR3 is TGTACCAGCAGCCCTTGGACATGGATGAAGACTGAAGCTTTCTTT. Its protein product is CTSSPWTWMKTEAFF.

A note on this clonotype: A read error is possible here, since a much larger clone lies one base away. The rearrangement uses TRBV5-6 and TRBJ1-5, with D perhaps matching TRBD1 (6 bases). The CDR3 spans 12 residues. Per germline, CDR1 SGHDT and CDR2 YYEEEE. The CDR3 spells CASSGDSQSQHF. Written as DNA, the CDR3 is TGTGCCAGCTCAGGGGATAGTCAGTCCCAGCATTTT. The full variable domain, completed using reference TRBV5-6 and TRBJ1-5, is DAGVTQSPTHLIKTRGQQVTLRCSPKSGHDTVSWYQQALGQGPQFIFQYYEEEERQRGNFPDRFSGHQFPNYSSELNVNALLLGDSALYLCASSGDSQSQHFGDGTRLSIL.

The V call is TRBV11-3, the J call TRBJ2-1, with D uncertain. CDR1 is SGHNT, CDR2 YENEEA, per germline. Trimming took off 9 bases at V and 8 bases at J, with 23 bases between the two ends. The CDR3 totals 15 residues. The CDR3 DNA reads as TGTGCCAGTAGCCCTTCTTGGCAGGCGCTCCATGAGCAGTTCTTC. Translating it yields CASSPSWQALHEQFF. The whole variable domain, filled in from reference TRBV11-3 and TRBJ2-1, reads EAGVVQSPRYKIIEKKQPVAFWCNPISGHNTLYWYLQNLGQGPELLIRYENEEAVDDSQLPKDRFSAERLKGVDSTLKIQPAELGDSAVYLCASSPSWQALHEQFFGPGTRLTVL.

V and J are TRBV5-1 and TRBJ2-2; 7 nucleotides align to TRBD1. CDR1 is SGHRS, CDR2 YFSETQ, per germline. The CDR3 has 14 residues. V gave up 4 bases and J gave up 4 bases; unmatched junction bases: 4. CDR3 region: CASSPGQSTGELFF. DNA of the CDR3: TGCGCCAGCAGCCCGGGACAGTCCACCGGGGAGCTGTTTTTT. Filled out from reference TRBV5-1 and TRBJ2-2, the complete variable domain reads KAGVTQTPRYLIKTRGQQVTLSCSPISGHRSVSWYQQTPGQGLQFLFEYFSETQRNKGNFPGRFSGRQFSNSRSEMNVSTLELGDSALYLCASSPGQSTGELFFGEGSRLTVL.

This clonotype was found many times. The conserved phenylalanine or tryptophan is not found at the CDR3 terminus, so this likely reflects a read error. The chain has TRBV11-3 and TRBJ2-5; 7 bases agree with TRBD1. Germline-derived CDR1 and CDR2 are SGHNT and YENEEA. V shed 8 bases, J shed 5 bases, and the junction held 11 bases outside the gene matches. This CDR3 contains 14 residues. DNA for the CDR3: TGTGCCAGCGGACCGAGACAGGGCAGGGAGACCCAGTACCTC. Its translation: CASGPRQGRETQYL.

About this clonotype: The junction does not match germline at one end; this may be a read error. The J gene is TRBJ1-2, the V gene TRBV6-1; D gene uncertain. This CDR3 spans 9 amino acids. Germline assignment: CDR1 MNHNS and CDR2 SASEGT. CDR3 in DNA: TGTGACAGCTGTACGGCTGGTACCTTC. Translation: CDSCTAGTF.

A word on this clonotype: A read error may produce the germline difference seen at one junction end. The chain couples TRBV20-1 to TRBJ1-5, with 8 bases identical to TRBD1. CDR1 DFQATT and CDR2 SNEGSKA come from the germline V gene (reference sequence). This CDR3 has 15 amino acids. The CDR3 loop reads CSALVDRGNNQSQHF. CDR3 DNA sequence: TGCAGTGCACTTGTAGACAGGGGCAACAATCAGTCCCAGCATTTT.

About this clonotype itself: A read error is possible here, since a much larger clone lies one base away. V is TRBV6-2 or TRBV6-3 and J is TRBJ2-5; D is uncertain. V lost 6 bases, J lost 2 bases, and 7 bases lay in between. CDR3 length: 12 residues. Germline values: CDR1 MNHEY, CDR2 SVGEGT. The CDR3 DNA reads as TGTGCCAGCAGGGCAAGGCAAGAGACCCAGTACTTC. Protein sequence: CASRARQETQYF.

This clonotype was seen at least ten times. V usage is TRBV6-1 and J usage is TRBJ1-2; weak D call: TRBD1 (5 bases). CDR3 length: 12 residues. V was clipped by 0 bases and J by 6 bases, with 5 bases between them. The germline CDR1 and CDR2 sequences are MNHNS and SASEGT. The CDR3: CASSEAGDGYTF. DNA of the CDR3: TGTGCCAGCAGTGAAGCAGGGGATGGCTACACCTTC.

This chain links TRBV4-1 with TRBJ1-1, with TRBD1 matching 7 bases. Germline V gene sequence: CDR1 MGHRA, CDR2 YSYEKL. The J segment lost 1 base and the V segment lost 6 bases, leaving 17 bases of the junction unmatched. The CDR3 consists of 18 residues. The CDR3 DNA sequence: TGCGCCAGCAGAAAGGGGACGGAGGGGGCGTTGGGGAACACTGAAGCTTTCTTT. This gives the protein CASRKGTEGALGNTEAFF.

This clonotype was seen repeatedly, ten times or more. The J gene is TRBJ1-3, the V gene TRBV6-1, with D possibly matching TRBD1 (5 bases). The V gene's germline CDR1 is MNHNS and CDR2 SASEGT. The CDR3 has 13 residues. V was shortened by 7 bases and J by 5 bases, with 12 bases between the two germline ends. For the CDR3, the DNA is TGTGCCAGCACTTCAGGGAATAGAAACACCATATATTTT. It specifies CASTSGNRNTIYF.

The rearrangement links TRBV20-1 to TRBJ1-5; D remains unclear. CDR3 size: 13 residues. Germline V gene sequence: CDR1 DFQATT, CDR2 SNEGSKA (reference sequence). V was trimmed by 8 bases and J by 1 base, leaving 12 bases between them. The CDR3 nucleotides read TGCAGTACTCAGAGGGAGAGCAATCAGCCCCAGCATTTT. Protein sequence: CSTQRESNQPQHF.

Remarks on this clonotype: This likely comes from a read error, as the CDR3 has no conserved phenylalanine or tryptophan at its end. The chain is built from TRBV24-1 and TRBJ2-2, with D possibly being TRBD1 (6 bases). Germline V gene data show CDR1 as KGHDR and CDR2 as SFDVKD. The CDR3 is 17 residues long. V lost 3 bases to trimming and J lost 0 bases, with 13 bases between them. The CDR3 DNA is TGTGCCACCAGTGATCCAGAGGCAGGGGCGAACACCGGGGAGCTGTTTTTG. Protein product: CATSDPEAGANTGELFL.

This clonotype was counted a few times. J is TRBJ2-3 and V is TRBV6-5, with 9 nucleotides matching TRBD2. From germline, CDR1 is MNHEY and CDR2 SVGAGI. Losses at the gene ends were 0 bases for V and 4 bases for J; bases not matched to a gene: 2. This CDR3 has 15 residues. Written as DNA, the CDR3 is TGTGCCAGCAGTTACTCCGCGGGAGGGGCAGATACGCAGTATTTT. Its protein product is CASSYSAGGADTQYF.

This clonotype appeared a single time. A much larger clone lies a single base off, so this may be a read error. The chain links TRBV6-5 to TRBJ1-5, with 11 bases aligning to TRBD1. The DNA end is a closer match to TRBJ2-3, so the J assignment may be wrong. The CDR3 sequence is 14 residues long. Germline values: CDR1 MNHEY, CDR2 SVGAGI. The CDR3 region is CASSRDRGGQPQYF. Written as DNA, the CDR3 is TGTGCCAGCAGTCGGGACAGGGGGGGACAGCCCCAGTATTTT.

This clonotype has only one observation. At one boundary the junction diverges from the germline segment, which might be a read error. This chain joins TRBV29-1 and TRBJ1-1; 10 nucleotides agree with TRBD1. This CDR3 is 16 amino acids long. CDR1 SQVTM and CDR2 ANQGSEA come from the germline V gene. CDR3 amino acids: CSVGRRDRGFDTEAFF. CDR3 nucleotides: TGCAGCGTTGGCCGCCGGGACAGGGGTTTCGACACTGAAGCATTCTTT.

Of note for this clonotype: The conserved closing phenylalanine or tryptophan is absent in this CDR3, likely reflecting a read error. The V and J genes are TRBV12-3 or TRBV12-4 and TRBJ2-7; TRBD2 agrees at 9 bases. The CDR3 spans 14 residues. CDR3 in amino acids: CASSQREDSYQQYL. CDR3 nucleotides: TGTGCCAGCAGTCAGCGGGAGGACTCCTACCAGCAGTACTTA.